This paragraph reports one T cell receptor beta chain. Its antigen is unknown. Data came from immunoSEQ multiplex PCR; TCRdb stores just in-frame clones and leaves some out. This table has roughly 130,000 clones, roughly 87% appearing once. Donors were drawn from the 120-subject validation cohort, separate from the roughly 670-subject first cohort. The source of the sample is a study of cytomegalovirus exposure and HLA in healthy donors. Study in general: The approximately 710 first-cohort repertoires and the 95 to 150 validation repertoires shared the same platform, a later analysis reported. Study-wide findings and caveats: The authors listed 164 TCR beta chains as cytomegalovirus-associated.

Trimming cost V 3 bases and J 2 bases, with 9 bases left between them. CDR1 and CDR2 from the germline V gene are SGHVS and FNYEAQ. The CDR3 length is 14 residues. This clonotype was obtained from a woman between 18 and 30 years old in good health and CMV-seropositive. The sequencing input was PBMCs. This rearrangement joins TRBV7-6 to TRBJ2-3; TRBD1 is a possible D gene (5 bases). The CDR3 loop is CASSLGRDTDTQYF. The CDR3 region has the DNA TGTGCCAGCAGCTTGGGCAGGGACACAGATACGCAGTATTTT.